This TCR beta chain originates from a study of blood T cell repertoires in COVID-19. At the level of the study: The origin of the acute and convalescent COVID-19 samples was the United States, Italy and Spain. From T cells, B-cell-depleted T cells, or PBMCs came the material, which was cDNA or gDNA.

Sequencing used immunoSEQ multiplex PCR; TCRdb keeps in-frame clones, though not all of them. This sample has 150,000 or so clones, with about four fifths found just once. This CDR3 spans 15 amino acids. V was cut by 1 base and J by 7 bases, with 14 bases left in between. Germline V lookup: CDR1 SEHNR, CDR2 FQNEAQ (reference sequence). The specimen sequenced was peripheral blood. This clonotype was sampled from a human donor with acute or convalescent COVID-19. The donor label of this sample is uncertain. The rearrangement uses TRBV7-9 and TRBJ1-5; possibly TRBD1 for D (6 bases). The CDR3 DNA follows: TGTGCCAGCAGCTTAGGAGTTGCGGGGGGCCAGCCCCAGCATTTT. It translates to CASSLGVAGGQPQHF.